Each of the 29 T cell receptor beta chains below was sequenced from the same sample in a study of shared clonotypes between healthy human individuals (TCRdb year 2020). Library prep was done by the immunoSEQ multiplex PCR assay. TCRdb took over this immuneACCESS table, retaining in-frame rearrangements with V and J assigned. Such tables are incomplete; in checked studies, under half of the missing clones stem from an unresolved V gene, and the remainder is unexplained. Counted in this sample were around 320,000 clones; roughly 84% of them appeared once. About 16% of the sample belongs to the ten largest clones. The material sequenced was memory CD8+ T cells sorted from blood. The cell subset or site label corresponds to: CD45RO+ cells pooled with CCR7-negative TemRA cells. These receptors all stem from a man between 18 and 29 years old in good health.

The rearrangement joins TRBV7-8 to TRBJ2-7; D not certain. Germline assignment: CDR1 SGHVS and CDR2 FQNEAQ. The length of the CDR3 is 12 residues. Between the trimmed V and J ends, which lost 5 bases and 5 bases, there was a span of 10 bases. The CDR3, as DNA: TGTGCCAGCAGCCCTCGGGTCGACGAGCAGTACTTC. Translating it yields CASSPRVDEQYF.

This chain uses TRBV6-6 with TRBJ2-1; tentatively, D is TRBD1 or TRBD2 (5 bases each). In germline, CDR1 is MNHNY, CDR2 SVGAGI (reference sequence). CDR3 length: 15 residues. Trimming stripped 2 bases from V and 7 bases from J, with 15 bases between. Here the CDR3 reads CASSYLQGEMNEQFF. As DNA, the CDR3 is TGTGCCAGCAGTTACCTCCAGGGAGAGATGAATGAGCAGTTCTTC.

The V gene is TRBV29-1, the J gene TRBJ2-7; D perhaps matches TRBD2 (5 bases). The CDR3 loop spans 12 amino acids. V gave up 2 bases and J gave up 5 bases, with 10 bases separating them. Germline V gene lookup returns CDR1 SQVTM and CDR2 ANQGSEA. The CDR3 spells CSVERRADEQYF. In DNA form, the CDR3 reads TGCAGCGTTGAACGGCGGGCAGACGAGCAGTACTTC.

This CDR3 reads CASSPGGGSTDTQYF. CDR3 in DNA: TGTGCCAGCAGCCCAGGGGGGGGAAGCACAGATACGCAGTATTTT. V and J are TRBV7-9 and TRBJ2-3, with D perhaps given as TRBD1 or TRBD2 (7 bases each). The CDR3 contains 15 residues. The germline V and J ends were trimmed by 5 bases and 0 bases, with 12 bases remaining between them. Germline CDR1 reads SEHNR; CDR2 reads FQNEAQ (reference sequence).

A few counts support this clone. The chain uses TRBV15 and TRBJ2-7, with 9 bases matching TRBD1. Germline CDR1 reads LNHNV; CDR2 reads YYDKDF (reference sequence). The CDR3 runs to 15 residues. The J segment lost 7 bases and the V segment lost 0 bases, leaving 7 bases of the junction unmatched. The CDR3, as DNA: TGTGCCACCAGCAGAGAGGGACAGGGCCCAGTGGAGCAGTACTTC. Translated: CATSREGQGPVEQYF.

V is TRBV13 and J is TRBJ1-2; 8 bases agree with TRBD1. Unmatched junction bases numbered 14, after V lost 8 bases and J lost 3 bases. Germline V gene sequence: CDR1 PRHDT, CDR2 FYEKMQ (reference sequence). CDR3 length: 16 residues. The CDR3 protein is CASGPGRSGGYYGYTF. The CDR3 nucleotides read TGTGCCAGCGGACCAGGCCGGTCAGGGGGCTACTATGGCTACACCTTC.

The chain uses TRBV29-1 and TRBJ2-7; TRBD2 matches 11 bases. Losses at the gene ends were 7 bases for V and 2 bases for J; bases not matched to a gene: 4. The CDR3 covers 13 residues. Germline V gives CDR1 SQVTM, CDR2 ANQGSEA. CDR3 coding DNA: TGCAGCGCATTAGCGGGAGGGGCCTACGAGCAGTACTTC. It codes for CSALAGGAYEQYF.

This clone was seen a few times. The CDR3 nucleotides read TGTGCCAGCAGCCGTGACCGAACGCACTACTATGGCTACACCTTC. It codes for CASSRDRTHYYGYTF. The V gene is TRBV27, the J gene TRBJ1-2; D is undetermined. Germline V CDR1 and CDR2: MNHEY, SMNVEV (reference sequence). CDR3 length: 15 residues. V was trimmed by 6 bases and J by 3 bases, leaving 17 bases between them.

With respect to this clone: Additional DNA sequences in this sample encode the identical CDR3. The chain couples TRBV25-1 to TRBJ1-1; TRBD1 might be the D (5 bases). Per germline, CDR1 MGHDK and CDR2 SYGVNS. The CDR3 sequence is 14 residues long. V was trimmed by 3 bases and J by 1 base, leaving 9 bases between them. CDR3 region: CASSDAGENTEAFF. CDR3 DNA: TGTGCCAGCAGTGACGCGGGGGAGAACACTGAAGCTTTCTTT.

This chain links TRBV10-3 with TRBJ2-2; TRBD1 is a possible D gene (5 bases). The germline CDR1 and CDR2 sequences are ENHRY and SYGVKD. The CDR3 extends over 19 amino acids. Trimming removed 3 bases at V and 1 base at J, with 21 bases between. CDR3 sequence reads: CAISDLRPTVRVNTGELFF. The CDR3 DNA reads TGTGCCATCAGTGACCTCCGCCCGACAGTGAGAGTGAACACCGGGGAGCTGTTTTTT.

This chain connects TRBV14 to TRBJ2-3; D not certain. In germline, CDR1 is SGHDN, CDR2 FVKESK. The CDR3 sequence is 14 residues long. Trimming cost V 1 base and J 2 bases, with 7 bases left between them. CDR3 bases: TGTGCCAGCAGCCAAGGGGCCTCCACAGATACGCAGTATTTT. This translates into CASSQGASTDTQYF. Combining the CDR3 with reference TRBV14 and TRBJ2-3 gives the whole variable domain EAGVTQFPSHSVIEKGQTVTLRCDPISGHDNLYWYRRVMGKEIKFLLHFVKESKQDESGMPNNRFLAERTGGTYSTLKVQPAELEDSGVYFCASSQGASTDTQYFGPGTRLTVL.

The rearrangement joins TRBV10-2 to TRBJ2-1; perhaps TRBD1 as D (6 bases). The CDR3 length is 13 residues. Between the trimmed V and J ends, which lost 4 bases and 7 bases, there was a span of 11 bases. The V gene's germline CDR1 is WSHSY and CDR2 SAAADI. CDR3 sequence: CASSAFRGNEQFF. The CDR3 DNA reads as TGCGCCAGCAGTGCCTTTAGGGGGAATGAGCAGTTCTTC.

In this sample, this clone turned up once. J is TRBJ2-7 and V is TRBV7-9; D is perhaps TRBD1 (6 bases). Per the germline V gene, CDR1 is SEHNR and CDR2 is FQNEAQ (reference sequence). The CDR3 consists of 12 residues. V was clipped by 5 bases and J by 8 bases, with 13 bases between them. CDR3 protein: CASSPWTVQQYF. For the CDR3, the DNA is TGTGCCAGCAGCCCCTGGACAGTTCAGCAGTACTTC.

This sequence joins TRBV9 and TRBJ1-2, with 8 bases fitting TRBD1. The CDR3 contains 17 residues. CDR1 and CDR2 from the germline V gene are SGDLS and YYNGEE. J was trimmed by 0 bases and V by 3 bases; bases with no gene match: 10. The CDR3 here is CASSGTGSSLSNYGYTF. CDR3 nucleotides: TGTGCCAGCAGCGGGACAGGGTCGTCGCTGTCTAACTATGGCTACACCTTC.

This chain joins TRBV15 and TRBJ1-6; D is uncertain. From germline, CDR1 is LNHNV and CDR2 YYDKDF (reference sequence). The V and J ends lost 6 bases and 4 bases respectively, with 10 bases between them. The CDR3 is made up of 14 amino acids. CDR3 amino acids: CATREGDYNSPLHF. DNA of the CDR3: TGTGCCACCAGGGAGGGCGATTATAATTCACCCCTCCACTTT.

The chain is built from TRBV7-2 and TRBJ2-7; unclear D gene. The germline gives CDR1 SGHTA, CDR2 FQGNSA. This CDR3 region has 14 residues. Trimming removed 1 base from V and 3 bases from J, with 10 bases in between. CDR3 region: CASSLGHGGYEQYF. CDR3 nucleotide sequence: TGTGCCAGCAGCTTAGGGCATGGTGGCTACGAGCAGTACTTC. Complete variable domain (other parts from reference TRBV7-2 and TRBJ2-7): GAGVSQSPSNKVTEKGKDVELRCDPISGHTALYWYRQSLGQGLEFLIYFQGNSAPDKSGLPSDRFSAERTGGSVSTLTIQRTQQEDSAVYLCASSLGHGGYEQYFGPGTRLTVT.

J is TRBJ1-2 and V is TRBV27; D not resolved. With 1 base removed from V and 5 bases from J, the gap between germline ends came to 8 bases. Germline V lookup: CDR1 MNHEY, CDR2 SMNVEV (reference sequence). CDR3 length: 13 amino acids. The CDR3 sequence: CASSLFLNYGYTF. In nucleotides, the CDR3 is TGTGCCAGCAGTTTATTTCTTAATTATGGCTACACCTTC.

The V call is TRBV5-1, the J call TRBJ1-2; no clear D gene. V was cut by 5 bases and J by 8 bases, with 19 bases left in between. This CDR3 spans 14 amino acids. The germline gives CDR1 SGHRS, CDR2 YFSETQ. As DNA, the CDR3 is TGCGCCAGCAGTTATCGTTCGGCAGGAGAGGGCTACACCTTC. Protein sequence: CASSYRSAGEGYTF.

The V gene is TRBV7-2, the J gene TRBJ1-1; TRBD1 is a possible D gene (6 bases). The germline gives CDR1 SGHTA, CDR2 FQGNSA. With 5 bases removed from V and 2 bases from J, the gap between germline ends came to 15 bases. The length of the CDR3 is 15 residues. The CDR3, as DNA: TGTGCCAGCAGCCCTCCGACAGGAACAAACACTGAAGCTTTCTTT. It translates to CASSPPTGTNTEAFF.

The CDR3, as DNA: TGTGCCAGCGGACCCACAGGTCCCTATGGCTACACCTTC. It is translated as CASGPTGPYGYTF. This rearrangement joins TRBV21-1 to TRBJ1-2; the table's D call, TRBD1, has no DNA check behind it. TRBV21-1 is given as a pseudogene. The CDR3 contains 13 residues.

V is TRBV6-9 and J is TRBJ2-5, with D unresolved. CDR3 length: 13 amino acids. Germline V gene data show CDR1 as MNHGY and CDR2 as SVAAGI. Trimming cost V 5 bases and J 5 bases, with 12 bases left between them. CDR3 bases: TGTGCCAGCAGTCCTGATCTGGGGGAGACCCAGTACTTC. Translated, it gives CASSPDLGETQYF.

V gene TRBV5-1 combines with J gene TRBJ1-4, with D hard to call. The V gene lost 0 bases and the J gene lost 7 bases, with 13 bases spanning the gap. The CDR3 sequence is 15 residues long. Germline V gives CDR1 SGHRS, CDR2 YFSETQ. The CDR3 region is CASSLEGNWGEKLFF. The DNA for the CDR3 is TGCGCCAGCAGCTTGGAGGGCAACTGGGGTGAAAAACTGTTTTTT.

In regard to this clone: Other DNA sequences in this sample translate to the same CDR3. The chain uses TRBV6-5 and TRBJ2-3; 10 bases are shared with TRBD1. V was clipped by 2 bases and J by 3 bases; unmatched bases: 2. The CDR3 runs to 15 residues. Germline loops: CDR1 MNHEY, CDR2 SVGAGI. The CDR3 DNA reads as TGTGCCAGCAGTTACCGGACAGGGGGGACAGATACGCAGTATTTT. It translates to CASSYRTGGTDTQYF.

The genes are TRBV6-1 and TRBJ2-2, with a possible D match to TRBD1 (6 bases). Trimming removed 2 bases from V and 5 bases from J, with 12 bases in between. Looked up from germline, CDR1 is MNHNS and CDR2 is SASEGT. This CDR3 spans 15 amino acids. CDR3 in DNA: TGTGCCAGCAGTGAACCCCTGAGGGGGACCGGGGAGCTGTTTTTT. It translates to CASSEPLRGTGELFF.

Comments on this clone: The same CDR3 is also encoded by other DNA sequences in this sample. This chain uses TRBV6-1 with TRBJ2-7, with a possible D match to TRBD2 (5 bases). The CDR3 is made up of 13 amino acids. Germline lookup yields CDR1 MNHNS and CDR2 SASEGT. V was clipped by 3 bases and J by 0 bases, with 6 bases between them. The CDR3 region has the DNA TGTGCCAGCAGTGAGGGGAGCTCCTACGAGCAGTACTTC. This gives the protein CASSEGSSYEQYF.

The chain joins TRBV5-1 to TRBJ2-7; D perhaps matches TRBD2 (6 bases). From germline, CDR1 is SGHRS and CDR2 YFSETQ. V lost 4 bases, J lost 6 bases, and 23 bases lay in between. This CDR3 comprises 16 residues. This CDR3 is CASSPTPKGRGGEQYF. The CDR3 DNA reads TGCGCCAGCAGCCCTACCCCCAAAGGTAGGGGAGGCGAGCAGTACTTC.

The chain is built from TRBV6-5 and TRBJ2-1; D is ambiguous. This CDR3 comprises 12 residues. Germline V gene sequence: CDR1 MNHEY, CDR2 SVGAGI. With 4 bases removed from V and 2 bases from J, the gap between germline ends came to 3 bases. This CDR3 is CASSFTYNEQFF. DNA for the CDR3: TGTGCCAGCAGTTTCACCTACAATGAGCAGTTCTTC.

Only a few counts were recorded for this clone. The gene calls are TRBV2 and TRBJ1-4; no definite D call. V lost 5 bases and J lost 8, with 6 bases in between. This CDR3 is 11 amino acids long. Germline lookup yields CDR1 SNHLY and CDR2 FYNNEI. DNA of the CDR3: TGTGCCAGCAGTCCTATGGAAAAACTGTTTTTT. Translation: CASSPMEKLFF.

The chain recombines TRBV6-6 with TRBJ2-1; 8 bases are a match to TRBD1. Germline V lookup: CDR1 MNHNY, CDR2 SVGAGI (reference sequence). There are 13 residues in the CDR3. The V segment lost 5 bases and the J segment 5 bases; nucleotides outside the gene matches: 2. CDR3: CASSGQGNNEQFF. The CDR3 DNA is TGTGCCAGCAGTGGACAGGGAAACAATGAGCAGTTCTTC.